This T cell receptor (beta chain) derives from a study of shared clonotypes between healthy human individuals (TCRdb year 2020). About the study as a whole: The cohort included three men and a couple of women between 18 and 49 years of age. To increase sequencing depth and limit assay-specific biases, different laboratories used diverse techniques to prepare libraries and sequence TCR repertoires. To estimate repertoire size and how much clonotypes are shared between individuals, the study performed deep sequencing of blood TCR repertoires from five healthy adults. Leukapheresis yielded between about 0.94 and 8.9 billion PBMCs per donor. For each donor, CD4 naive and CD4 memory were each given three plates, CD8 naive was given two plates, and CD8 memory was given one plate.

CD8 naive samples were CD45RO-negative cells positively selected for CCR7, giving a CD45RA+CCR7+ population that excluded TemRA cells. Healthy HIV-negative adults with no recently reported acute infections or vaccinations were included as donors. Every donor was a Caucasian adult residing in Nashville, Tennessee, USA. Blood was collected by leukapheresis, and PBMCs were isolated by Ficoll-Histopaque density gradient centrifugation and then cryopreserved in liquid nitrogen vapor phase. Analytical flow cytometry was used to check the purity and quantity of each magnetically sorted T cell population. From each sorted fraction, genomic DNA was isolated and quantified by UV absorbance on a Nanodrop 2000c. Its CDR3 holds 18 amino acids, cysteine through phenylalanine. Just the 54-base CDR3 DNA is kept, in frame starting at base 1. Here V drops 0 bases and J drops 7 bases, and the junction holds 15 bases not matched to any gene. CDR1 SGDLS and CDR2 YYNGEE are derived from the germline V gene.

Study-wide findings and limitations: Sharing across a few donors was observed for around 5% of naive CD4, under 4% of naive CD8, about 2.3% of memory CD4, and around 0.42% of memory CD8 clonotypes. Because the study included only a small number of donors, the genetic and exposure-history diversity represented was limited. Compared with non-shared clonotypes, the clonotypes found in all four sorted-subset donors had higher generation probabilities. Pairwise subsampling indicated that sequencing depth was expected to affect the degree of clonotype sharing among donors. Incomplete sequencing was indicated by rarefaction of sorted-subset datasets, despite the large sequencing depth. Sampling was limited to blood, and TCR repertoires in tissue likely differ from TCR repertoires in blood. Naive subsets generally had larger estimated clonotype richness than memory subsets did.

TCR CDR3 regions were amplified from genomic DNA by multiplex PCR using the deep immunoSEQ assay. For each cell subset, the extracted genomic DNA was distributed evenly across all wells of several immunoSEQ 96-well plates, and each plate served as one replicate. For sorted subsets, 200 ng of genomic DNA, equivalent to 25,000 to 30,000 T cell genomes, went into each replicate PCR. Purified libraries were measured with a Qubit 3.0 fluorometer, size-checked on a Bioanalyzer 2100, and measured again with the KAPA Library Quantification kit. Each immunoSEQ 96-well plate was sequenced on its own single-read 150-cycle Illumina NextSeq 550 flow cell. From the authors' description of their analysis: Because the immunoSEQ output held only junctional sequences and lacked quality scores, the filtering could not match the filtering applied to full-length reads. To assign V/J genes and CDR3, sequences were annotated using PyIR, a Python wrapper for IgBLAST v1.9, with IMGT germline references. Any read was removed if the V/J assignment was weak (E-value above 1e-6), the CDR3 was missing, or the read contained stop codons, out-of-frame junctions, or ambiguous translated residues. A V3J clonotype was defined by an identical inferred V gene, J gene, and CDR3 amino acid sequence. To compute the percentage overlap between repertoires, the number of shared unique clonotypes was divided by the size of the smaller repertoire. Richness of each repertoire was evaluated using RTK rarefaction, the Chao1 estimator, and Recon v2.1 estimates of unobserved clonotypes. Generation probabilities for all TCRbeta clonotypes obtained by the gDNA method from a handful of donors were computed using OLGA. Imported from immuneACCESS, the table was reduced by TCRdb to in-frame sequences with V and J called. These copies leave out some clones; in studies compared against another copy, an unresolved V gene accounts for under half, and the cause of the remainder is not known. The V and J calls and clone size are taken from that table; D and trimming were inferred from the DNA. The sample table records approximately 2,200,000 clones; approximately 94% of these occur just once. Jointly, the top ten make up roughly 1.8% of the sample.

With respect to this clone: This receptor's antigen is unknown. Base qualities were left out, and no much larger clone turns up one base away.

Sequencing was done on a sample of naive CD8+ T cells from PBMCs. The meaning of the sample's cell subset or site label: CD45RA+CCR7+. The chain joins TRBV9 to TRBJ2-1; TRBD2 agrees with 8 junctional bases. This sequence was found in a man aged 18 to 35 in good health. Some clones in this sample may be carry-over from other donors' samples. The nucleotide sequence reads TGTGCCAGCAGCGTAGAGGTCTCGGGGGGGCATCGAAGGAATGAGCAGTTCTTC. Its protein is CASSVEVSGGHRRNEQFF.